The next 17 T cell receptor beta chains were all read from a single sample in a study of T cells in Graves' hyperthyroidism and ophthalmopathy. RNA transcripts gave rise to amplified TCR beta CDR3 regions. A set of HTBI primers served as the primers for a first-round RT-PCR of the TCR CDR3. TCRdb fed the multiplex PCR reads into MiXCR, producing one record per CDR3 protein. The profile shows hundreds of thousands of distinct CDR3 sequences, more than 15% of them singletons. Sequenced material: blood. These receptors originate from a woman aged 55-70 years with Graves' ophthalmopathy.

This clonotype has a count of ten or more. This chain links TRBV2 with TRBJ2-2; no definite D call. The CDR3 is 14 residues long. Germline V gene data show CDR1 as SNHLY and CDR2 as FYNNEI. V lost 3 bases and J lost 0, with 5 bases in between. CDR3 sequence: CASSETPNTGELFF. The CDR3 DNA reads as TGTGCCAGCAGTGAGACACCGAACACCGGGGAGCTGTTTTTT.

As to this clonotype: A read error may be the cause here, since a much bigger clone is one base away. The genes are TRBV2 and TRBJ2-1; D is unclear. Germline V gene lookup returns CDR1 SNHLY and CDR2 FYNNEI. There are 11 residues in the CDR3. CDR3 bases: TGTGCCGATTCATCGGGCAATGAGCAGCTCTTC. Its protein is CADSSGNEQLF.

The genes are TRBV19 and TRBJ2-7, with 7 bases lining up with TRBD1. This CDR3 is 15 amino acids long. Looked up from germline, CDR1 is LNHDA and CDR2 is SQIVND (reference sequence). V dropped 5 bases and J dropped 8; count of bases not matched to a gene: 15. In DNA form, the CDR3 reads TGTGCCAGTAGTGAAGGGGACAGATCTCTTCCGAAGCAGTACTTC. This encodes CASSEGDRSLPKQYF.

Many counts were recorded for this clonotype. The CDR3 loop reads CASNPAGTSGYNEQFF. In DNA form, the CDR3 reads TGTGCCAGCAATCCGGCCGGGACTAGCGGCTACAATGAGCAGTTCTTC. This chain connects TRBV27 to TRBJ2-1; 11 bases are shared with TRBD2. The V segment lost 7 bases and the J segment 3 bases; nucleotides outside the gene matches: 8. Germline V gives CDR1 MNHEY, CDR2 SMNVEV (reference sequence). There are 16 residues in the CDR3.

This clonotype came up many times. One end of the junction is discordant with germline, which a read error may explain. CDR3 nucleotides: TGTGCCAGCAGTCAAGCAGGCCTGAACACCGGGGAGCTGTTTTTT. This gives the protein CASSQAGLNTGELFF. V is TRBV2 and J is TRBJ2-2; no clear D gene. Looked up from germline, CDR1 is SNHLY and CDR2 is FYNNEI. The CDR3 contains 15 residues.

The chain employs TRBV5-1 and TRBJ2-4; D gene ambiguous. This CDR3 comprises 14 residues. Germline lookup yields CDR1 SGHRS and CDR2 YFSETQ. Deletions cut 4 bases from V and 6 bases from J, with 14 bases between. The CDR3 DNA sequence: TGCGCCAGCAGCCCCCGATCCACGACAAACATTCAGTACTTC. This encodes CASSPRSTTNIQYF. Supplemented by reference TRBV5-1 and TRBJ2-4, the full variable domain reads KAGVTQTPRYLIKTRGQQVTLSCSPISGHRSVSWYQQTPGQGLQFLFEYFSETQRNKGNFPGRFSGRQFSNSRSEMNVSTLELGDSALYLCASSPRSTTNIQYFGAGTRLSVL.

This clonotype has a count of ten or more. This chain connects TRBV20-1 to TRBJ2-5; D is unresolved. The CDR3 is 14 amino acids. V was pared by 3 bases and J by 1 base, with 12 bases between. Germline CDR1 and CDR2: DFQATT and SNEGSKA (reference sequence). CDR3 sequence: CSASPTMGQETQYF. The DNA of the CDR3 is TGCAGTGCTAGCCCCACTATGGGCCAAGAGACCCAGTACTTC.

This clonotype was observed a few times. V is TRBV18 and J is TRBJ1-5, with a possible D match to TRBD1 (5 bases). Looked up from germline, CDR1 is KGHSH and CDR2 is LQKENI. Trimming stripped 2 bases from V and 5 bases from J, with 7 bases between. The CDR3 is made up of 13 amino acids. The CDR3 bases are TGTGCCAGCTCACCAGGGGCAGATCAGCCCCAGCATTTT. Translation: CASSPGADQPQHF.

The V call is TRBV10-2, the J call TRBJ2-7; 7 bases fit TRBD1. Germline V gene sequence: CDR1 WSHSY, CDR2 SAAADI. This CDR3 has 14 amino acids. The V and J ends lost 5 bases and 2 bases, in that order; junction bases with no gene match: 6. The CDR3 here is CASSRGQPAYEQYF. The CDR3 DNA sequence: TGCGCCAGCAGTAGGGGACAGCCCGCCTACGAGCAGTACTTC.

This clonotype was found many times. This chain uses TRBV14 with TRBJ2-7; unclear D gene. Germline V lookup: CDR1 SGHDN, CDR2 FVKESK. The CDR3 sequence is 13 residues long. V was pared by 2 bases and J by 4 bases, with 9 bases between. For the CDR3, the DNA is TGTGCCAGCAGCCAACACCAAGGGTACGAGCAGTACTTC. It specifies CASSQHQGYEQYF.

This chain connects TRBV9 to TRBJ1-1; 8 bases line up with TRBD1. Germline trimming cut 0 bases from V and 10 bases from J; bases unmatched to any gene: 5. CDR1 is SGDLS, CDR2 YYNGEE, per germline. This CDR3 comprises 13 residues. The CDR3 is CASSVAMDRVAFF. In DNA form, the CDR3 reads TGTGCCAGCAGCGTAGCTATGGACAGGGTAGCTTTCTTT.

This clonotype was found many times. The J gene is TRBJ2-1, the V gene TRBV11-2; 8 positions match TRBD2. This CDR3 comprises 14 residues. J lost 7 bases, V lost 5 bases, and 7 bases had no gene match. Germline loops: CDR1 SGHAT, CDR2 FQNNGV. DNA of the CDR3: TGTGCCAGCAGCACCACTAGCGGTCTTAATGAGCAGTTCTTC. This sequence encodes CASSTTSGLNEQFF.

Worth noting for this clonotype: A read error may be the cause here, since a much bigger clone is one base away. The chain couples TRBV7-2 to TRBJ2-2; TRBD2 agrees at 8 bases. J gave up 5 bases and V 5 bases, and 10 bases lay outside the gene matches. In germline, CDR1 is SGHTA, CDR2 FQGNSA. CDR3 length: 16 amino acids. CDR3 bases: TGTGCCAGCAGCCCGAAGGGACTAGTTTCAACCGGGGAGCTGTTTTTT. This sequence encodes CASSPKGLVSTGELFF.

The sample holds many counts of this clonotype. The chain is built from TRBV7-9 and TRBJ2-7; D not resolved. V dropped 1 base and J dropped 3 bases, with 4 bases sitting between them. CDR3 length: 12 amino acids. Germline V CDR1 and CDR2: SEHNR, FQNEAQ (reference sequence). CDR3 sequence: CASSLEIYEQYF. The CDR3 DNA reads TGTGCCAGCAGCTTAGAAATCTACGAGCAGTACTTC. Full variable domain (remainder filled in from reference TRBV7-9 and TRBJ2-7): DTGVSQNPRHKITKRGQNVTFRCDPISEHNRLYWYRQTLGQGPEFLTYFQNEAQLEKSRLLSDRFSAERPKGSFSTLEIQRTEQGDSAMYLCASSLEIYEQYFGPGTRLTVT.

This clonotype was seen a handful of times. The rearrangement joins TRBV3-2 to TRBJ2-7; TRBD1 reflects the table's D call only, with no check against the DNA. The better agreement between TRBJ2-1 and the DNA end casts doubt on the J call. TRBV3-2 counts as a pseudogene. The CDR3 extends over 13 amino acids. This CDR3 is CASSIQGSYEQFF. The CDR3 DNA reads as TGTGCCAGCAGCATACAGGGTTCCTACGAGCAGTTCTTC.

The gene calls are TRBV20-1 and TRBJ2-7; 10 bases are a match to TRBD2. Per the germline V gene, CDR1 is DFQATT and CDR2 is SNEGSKA (reference sequence). The trim removed 1 base at V and 9 bases at J, leaving 12 bases unmatched. CDR3 length: 15 amino acids. CDR3 sequence: CSARAQREGGYRQYF. The CDR3 coding sequence is TGCAGTGCTAGAGCCCAGCGGGAGGGGGGTTATAGGCAGTACTTC.

This clonotype was picked up many times. This chain uses TRBV6-2 or TRBV6-3 with TRBJ1-1; no clear D gene. The CDR3 runs 12 residues. Germline loops: CDR1 MNHEY, CDR2 SVGEGT. V shed 4 bases and J shed 0 bases, with 3 bases lying between them. The CDR3 bases are TGTGCCAGCAGTTTGGTGAACACTGAAGCTTTCTTT. Protein: CASSLVNTEAFF.